This T cell receptor beta chain was identified during a study of cytomegalovirus exposure and HLA in healthy donors. General observations from the study: Sequencing likely produced, as an artifact, a cluster of highly shared sequence variants. Later analysis found that TCR beta chains associated with HLA were more clonally expanded than other, equally common chains.

Trimming took off 5 bases at V and 3 bases at J, with 10 bases between the two ends. This CDR3 region has 13 residues. Germline values: CDR1 SGHTA, CDR2 FQGNSA. Researchers ran the PCR with 60 Vbeta and 13 Jbeta primers. Clones were sequenced by immunoSEQ multiplex PCR, and TCRdb holds only the in-frame ones, with some missing. The sample yields tens of thousands of clones, roughly 77% seen once. With regard to this clone: No antigen is known for it.

The sequenced material came from PBMCs. This receptor was obtained from a man aged 35-49 years in good health and CMV-seronegative. The chain employs TRBV7-2 and TRBJ1-1; unclear D gene. The CDR3 loop reads CASSGGSYTEAFF. The CDR3 nucleotides read TGTGCCAGCAGCGGCGGGTCGTACACTGAAGCTTTCTTT.